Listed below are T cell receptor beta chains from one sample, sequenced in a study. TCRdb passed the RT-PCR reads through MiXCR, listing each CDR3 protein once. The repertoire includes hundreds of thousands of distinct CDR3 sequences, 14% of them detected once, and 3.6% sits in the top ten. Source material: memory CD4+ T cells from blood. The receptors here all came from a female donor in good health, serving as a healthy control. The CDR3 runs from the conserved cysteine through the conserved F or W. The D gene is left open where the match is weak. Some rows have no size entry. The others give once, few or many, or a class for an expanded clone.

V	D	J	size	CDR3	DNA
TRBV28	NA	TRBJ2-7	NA	CASSRGRGNSYEQYF	TGTGCCAGCAGCCGTGGGAGGGGGAACTCCTACGAGCAGTACTTC
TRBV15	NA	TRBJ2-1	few	CATSRTGAGSNEQFF	TGTGCCACCAGCAGAACGGGCGCCGGTTCAAATGAGCAGTTCTTC
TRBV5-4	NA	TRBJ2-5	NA	CASSQSSGPSYF	TGTGCCAGCAGCCAAAGTAGCGGCCCATCGTACTTC
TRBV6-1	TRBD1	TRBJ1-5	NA	CASSEASGTVLNQPQHF	TGTGCCAGCAGTGAAGCCTCCGGGACAGTGCTCAATCAGCCCCAGCATTTT
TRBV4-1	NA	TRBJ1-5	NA	CASSPRDTYNQPQHF	TGCGCCAGCAGCCCTCGGGACACCTATAATCAGCCCCAGCATTTT
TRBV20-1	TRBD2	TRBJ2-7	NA	CSAGAGDSYEQYF	TGCAGTGCTGGAGCGGGAGACTCCTACGAGCAGTACTTC
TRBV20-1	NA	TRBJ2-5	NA	CSARVLGADETQYF	TGCAGTGCTAGAGTACTAGGGGCGGATGAGACCCAGTACTTC
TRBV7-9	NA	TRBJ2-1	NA	CASARVQYNEQFF	TGTGCCAGCGCTAGGGTCCAATACAATGAGCAGTTCTTC
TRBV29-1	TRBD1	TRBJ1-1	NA	CSVRGWQGVGNTEAFF	TGCAGCGTTCGAGGTTGGCAGGGGGTGGGGAACACTGAAGCTTTCTTT
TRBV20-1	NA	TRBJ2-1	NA	CSPSGNEQFF	TGCAGTCCCTCTGGGAATGAGCAGTTCTTC
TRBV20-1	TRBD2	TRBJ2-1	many	CSASGLAGADEQFF	TGCAGTGCTAGCGGACTAGCGGGAGCAGATGAGCAGTTCTTC
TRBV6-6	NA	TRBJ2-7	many	CASSLQGIEQYF	TGTGCCAGCAGTTTACAGGGCATCGAGCAGTACTTC
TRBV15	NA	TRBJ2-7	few	CATSRDPGGADEQYF	TGTGCCACCAGCAGAGATCCTGGGGGCGCGGACGAGCAGTACTTC
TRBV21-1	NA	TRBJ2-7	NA	CASSKDVTGRTEQYF	TGTGCCAGCAGCAAAGATGTGACAGGGAGGACCGAGCAGTACTTC
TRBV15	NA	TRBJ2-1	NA	CATSYGNNEQFF	TGTGCCACCAGTTACGGGAACAATGAGCAGTTCTTC
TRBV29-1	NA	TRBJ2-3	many	CSVRQASTDTQYF	TGCAGCGTAAGACAGGCGAGCACAGATACGCAGTATTTT
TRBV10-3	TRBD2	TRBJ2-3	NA	CAIREGLAGTDTQYF	TGTGCCATCAGGGAAGGACTAGCGGGCACAGATACGCAGTATTTT
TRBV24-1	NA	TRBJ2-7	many	CATRKVDRGSSHYEQYF	TGTGCCACCAGGAAGGTAGATAGAGGTTCTTCCCACTACGAGCAGTACTTC
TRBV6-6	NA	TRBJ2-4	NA	CASSSNLGEEAKNIQYF	TGTGCCAGCAGTTCGAATCTTGGCGAGGAGGCCAAAAACATTCAGTACTTC
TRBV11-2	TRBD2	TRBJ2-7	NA	CASSLVSARSSGKQYF	TGTGCCAGCAGCTTAGTGTCGGCTCGGTCTAGCGGGAAGCAGTACTTC
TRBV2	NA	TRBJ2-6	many	CASRPSGANVLTF	TGTGCCAGTCGACCCTCTGGGGCCAACGTCCTGACTTTC
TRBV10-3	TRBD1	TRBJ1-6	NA	CAISGTGDTYNSPLHF	TGTGCCATCAGTGGTACAGGGGACACCTATAATTCACCCCTCCACTTT
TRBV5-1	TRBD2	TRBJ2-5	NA	CASIPGLAGGPETQYF	TGCGCCAGCATTCCCGGTCTAGCGGGGGGCCCAGAGACCCAGTACTTC
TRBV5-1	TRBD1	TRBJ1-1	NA	CASSAGTGPGTEAFF	TGCGCCAGCAGCGCCGGGACAGGGCCAGGAACTGAAGCTTTCTTT
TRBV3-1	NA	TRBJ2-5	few	CASSPRTWETQYF	TGTGCCAGCAGCCCCAGGACTTGGGAGACCCAGTACTTC
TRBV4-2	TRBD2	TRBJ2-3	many	CASSQGTSGNSADTQYF	TGTGCCAGCAGCCAAGGGACTAGCGGGAACTCGGCAGATACGCAGTATTTT
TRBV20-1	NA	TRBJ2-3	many	CSARDASSTDTQYF	TGCAGTGCTAGGGACGCTTCTAGCACAGATACGCAGTATTTT
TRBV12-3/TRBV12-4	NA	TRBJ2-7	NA	CASRIGRGEQYF	TGTGCCAGCAGGATAGGGAGGGGGGAGCAGTACTTC
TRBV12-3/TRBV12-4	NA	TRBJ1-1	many	CASSSQSYTEAFF	TGTGCCAGCAGTTCCCAATCTTACACTGAAGCTTTCTTT
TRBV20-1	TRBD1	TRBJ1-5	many	CSARGTGGSQPQHF	TGCAGTGCTAGGGGGACAGGGGGTTCACAGCCCCAGCATTTT
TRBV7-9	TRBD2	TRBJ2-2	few	CASSLIAGPGELFF	TGTGCCAGCAGCTTAATAGCGGGACCCGGGGAGCTGTTTTTT